The next 4 T cell receptor beta chains were all read from a single sample in a study of human T cells and chemical hapten exposure. As to time point: patch test 1, 2 weeks after DPC sensitization. Treatment defined: therapeutic diphenylcyclopropenone sensitization with weekly scalp DPC. MiXCR, run by TCRdb on the RACE reads, gives a single entry per CDR3 protein. The sample shows tens of thousands of distinct CDR3 sequences, 12% of them seen only once. Sample: whole blood, taken in connection with sensitization to the hapten diphenylcyclopropenone (DPC). All receptors derive from a woman aged 55 to 70 with alopecia areata. Some clones in this sample may be carry-over from other donors' samples.

This rearrangement joins TRBV10-3 to TRBJ1-1, with TRBD1 identical over 9 bases. V shed 5 bases and J 1 base; nucleotides not matched to a gene: 2. The CDR3 covers 14 residues. Germline V gives CDR1 ENHRY, CDR2 SYGVKD. CDR3 sequence (DNA): TGTGCCATCAGTAACAGGGGGCCGAACACTGAAGCTTTCTTT. Protein sequence: CAISNRGPNTEAFF.

This clonotype was recorded at least ten times. CDR3 sequence (DNA): TGTGCCAGCAGCAACAGACTAGCGGGTACCTACGAGCAGTACTTC. This codes for CASSNRLAGTYEQYF. The gene calls are TRBV7-2 and TRBJ2-7; 10 nucleotides agree with TRBD2. Germline CDR1 SGHTA, CDR2 FQGNSA. This CDR3 is built from 15 residues. Trimming at V came to 5 bases and at J to 2 bases, leaving 6 bases not matched to a gene.

This clonotype came up once. The chain links TRBV4-1 to TRBJ1-2; 8 bases fit TRBD1. This CDR3 comprises 12 residues. CDR1 and CDR2 from the germline V gene are MGHRA and YSYEKL. V shed 1 base, J shed 8 bases, and the junction held 0 bases outside the gene matches. The CDR3 region has the DNA TGCGCCAGCAGCCAAGGGACAGGGGGCTACACCTTC. Protein product: CASSQGTGGYTF.

J is TRBJ1-5 and V is TRBV12-3 or TRBV12-4; D is perhaps TRBD1 (5 bases). V lost 6 bases, J lost 0 bases, and 24 bases lay in between. This CDR3 region has 19 residues. The CDR3 sequence: CASSLGDRRRKYSNQPQHF. The DNA of the CDR3 is TGTGCCAGCAGCCTGGGGGACCGTCGCAGAAAATATAGCAATCAGCCCCAGCATTTT.